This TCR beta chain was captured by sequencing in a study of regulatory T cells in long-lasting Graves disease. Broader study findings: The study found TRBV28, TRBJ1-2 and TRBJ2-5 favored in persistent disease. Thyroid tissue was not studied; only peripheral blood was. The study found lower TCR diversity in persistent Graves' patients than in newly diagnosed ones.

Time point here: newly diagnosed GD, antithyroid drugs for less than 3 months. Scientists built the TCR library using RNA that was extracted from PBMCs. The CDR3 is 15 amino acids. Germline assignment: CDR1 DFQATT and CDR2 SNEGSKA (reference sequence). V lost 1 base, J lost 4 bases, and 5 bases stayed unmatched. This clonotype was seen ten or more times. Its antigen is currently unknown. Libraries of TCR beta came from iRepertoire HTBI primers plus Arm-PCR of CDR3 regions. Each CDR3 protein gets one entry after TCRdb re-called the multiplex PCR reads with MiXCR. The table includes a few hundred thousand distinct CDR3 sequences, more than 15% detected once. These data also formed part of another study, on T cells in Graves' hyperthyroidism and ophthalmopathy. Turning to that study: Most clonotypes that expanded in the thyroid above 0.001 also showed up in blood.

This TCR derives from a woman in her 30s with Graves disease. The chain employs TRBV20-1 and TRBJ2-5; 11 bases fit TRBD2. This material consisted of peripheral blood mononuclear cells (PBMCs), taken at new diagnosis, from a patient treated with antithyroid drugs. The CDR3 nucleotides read TGCAGTGCTAGAGTTAGCGGGGGGGCCTTAGAGACCCAGTACTTC. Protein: CSARVSGGALETQYF.